The source of this T cell receptor (beta chain) is a study of OX40 agonist ivuxolimab in advanced cancers. Broader study findings: It was also the case that some nonresponders had low normalized T-cell clonal expansion. At 0.1 to 3.0 mg/kg, clonal expansion of CD4+ and CD8+ blood T cells had occurred by week 6.

From germline, CDR1 is SGHTS and CDR2 YDEGEE. J was trimmed by 0 bases and V by 0 bases; bases with no gene match: 9. This CDR3 spans 19 amino acids. In the case of this clone: The target antigen is unknown.

The method was immunoSEQ multiplex PCR; TCRdb's version includes in-frame clones alone and lacks a portion of them. Altogether some 50,000 clones are present, about 87% being singletons, with the ten largest covering around 11%. The chain recombines TRBV5-8 with TRBJ2-1; 10 nucleotides agree with TRBD2. The origin of this receptor is an adult with an advanced solid tumor such as melanoma, head and neck, liver or kidney cancer. Sequencing used CD4+ or CD8+ T cells sorted from blood, obtained in a trial of the OX40 agonist ivuxolimab. Written as DNA, the CDR3 is TGTGCCAGCAGCTTGGAAGGGCTAGCGGGGGACCCCTCCTACAATGAGCAGTTCTTC. It is translated as CASSLEGLAGDPSYNEQFF.